This is a list of T cell receptor beta chains from one sample in a study of blood T cells in healthy people across ages. TCRdb analysed the 5' RACE reads with MiXCR anew, one entry per CDR3 protein. Of roughly 800,000 distinct CDR3 sequences in the sample, about 37% are singletons; the top ten hold over 10%. The source material was blood. All receptors derive from a young man in good health. CDR3s include the opening cysteine and the closing phenylalanine or tryptophan. Fields, in order: V gene, clone size, D gene, J gene, CDR3 DNA, CDR3 protein. D genes are given only for firm matches. Some rows mark clone size as missing; the rest say once, few, many or name a class of expanded clone.

V gene: TRBV7-9; clone size: many; D gene: TRBD2; J gene: TRBJ2-1; CDR3 DNA: TGTGCCAGCAGCTTTGACGGACTAGTTTGGGAGCAGTTCTTC; CDR3 protein: CASSFDGLVWEQFF
V gene: TRBV20-1; clone size: few; D gene: TRBD1; J gene: TRBJ1-6; CDR3 DNA: TGCAGTGCTAGACCACTCCGGGACAGCTCCTATAATTCACCCCTCCACTTT; CDR3 protein: CSARPLRDSSYNSPLHF
V gene: TRBV12-3/TRBV12-4; clone size: -; D gene: -; J gene: TRBJ2-5; CDR3 DNA: TGTGCCAGCAGACCCAGTCAGGGGGGGCGAGAGACCCAGTACTTC; CDR3 protein: CASRPSQGGRETQYF
V gene: TRBV12-3/TRBV12-4; clone size: -; D gene: TRBD1; J gene: TRBJ2-5; CDR3 DNA: TGTGCCAGCAGGCGTCCCCCCGGGACAGAGGAGACCCAGTACTTC; CDR3 protein: CASRRPPGTEETQYF
V gene: TRBV2; clone size: few; D gene: -; J gene: TRBJ2-7; CDR3 DNA: TGTGCCAGCACCGAACGGGGCTACGAGCAGTACTTC; CDR3 protein: CASTERGYEQYF
V gene: TRBV7-2; clone size: few; D gene: -; J gene: TRBJ1-6; CDR3 DNA: TGTGCCAGCAGCTTAGCGGGGGGGGCTTCACCCCTCCACTTT; CDR3 protein: CASSLAGGASPLHF
V gene: TRBV5-1; clone size: many; D gene: -; J gene: TRBJ2-1; CDR3 DNA: TGCGCCAGCAGCTTGGCCTATATGAGCTCCTACAATGAGCAGTTCTTC; CDR3 protein: CASSLAYMSSYNEQFF
V gene: TRBV11-3; clone size: few; D gene: TRBD2; J gene: TRBJ2-1; CDR3 DNA: TGTGCCAGCAGCTTAGATGGGCGGGAGGGCCACGATGAGCAGTTCTTC; CDR3 protein: CASSLDGREGHDEQFF
V gene: TRBV7-9; clone size: many; D gene: -; J gene: TRBJ1-5; CDR3 DNA: TGTGCCAGCAGCGTCGGGCAGAATCAGCCCCAGCATTTT; CDR3 protein: CASSVGQNQPQHF
V gene: TRBV12-3/TRBV12-4; clone size: many; D gene: -; J gene: TRBJ2-1; CDR3 DNA: TGTGCCAGCATGCTCAGTACAGCATACAATGAGCAGTTCTTC; CDR3 protein: CASMLSTAYNEQFF
V gene: TRBV12-3/TRBV12-4; clone size: few; D gene: -; J gene: TRBJ2-7; CDR3 DNA: TGTGCCAGCAGTTTGAGCAGCCACTCCTACGAGCAGTACTTC; CDR3 protein: CASSLSSHSYEQYF
V gene: TRBV7-9; clone size: few; D gene: TRBD1; J gene: TRBJ2-7; CDR3 DNA: TGTGCCAGCACGGGACAGGACTCCTACGAGCAGTACTTC; CDR3 protein: CASTGQDSYEQYF
V gene: TRBV7-2; clone size: few; D gene: TRBD1; J gene: TRBJ2-6; CDR3 DNA: TGTGCCAGCACCCCAGACAGGGGTTTATCTGGGGCCAACGTCCTGACTTTC; CDR3 protein: CASTPDRGLSGANVLTF
V gene: TRBV15; clone size: few; D gene: -; J gene: TRBJ2-7; CDR3 DNA: TGTGCCACCAGCAGCTCCCCCCCGGGGGTCTACGAGCAGTACTTC; CDR3 protein: CATSSSPPGVYEQYF
V gene: TRBV20-1; clone size: few; D gene: TRBD2; J gene: TRBJ2-1; CDR3 DNA: TGCAGTGCTATGCTAGCGGGGCGTTACAATGAGCAGTTCTTC; CDR3 protein: CSAMLAGRYNEQFF
V gene: TRBV7-9; clone size: -; D gene: TRBD1; J gene: TRBJ2-3; CDR3 DNA: TGTGCCAGCAGCGGGCGACAGGGTCTTTACACAGATACGCAGTATTTT; CDR3 protein: CASSGRQGLYTDTQYF
V gene: TRBV2; clone size: few; D gene: TRBD2; J gene: TRBJ2-3; CDR3 DNA: TGTGCCAGCACCCTCCGGCGGGGGGGCACAGATACGCAGTATTTT; CDR3 protein: CASTLRRGGTDTQYF
V gene: TRBV6-6; clone size: -; D gene: -; J gene: TRBJ1-2; CDR3 DNA: TGTGCCAGCAGCCCGGGACACCCCGGACTATATGGCTACACCTTC; CDR3 protein: CASSPGHPGLYGYTF
V gene: TRBV20-1; clone size: -; D gene: TRBD2; J gene: TRBJ2-5; CDR3 DNA: TGCAGTGCTGACCCTTTCCTCCGGCTAGCGGAAGAGACCCAGTACTTC; CDR3 protein: CSADPFLRLAEETQYF
V gene: TRBV12-3/TRBV12-4; clone size: -; D gene: TRBD1; J gene: TRBJ2-7; CDR3 DNA: TGTGCCAGCGGGACCCACAGGGGACCCTACGAGCAGTACTTC; CDR3 protein: CASGTHRGPYEQYF
V gene: TRBV7-9; clone size: -; D gene: -; J gene: TRBJ1-2; CDR3 DNA: TGTGCCAGCAGCCCCCTCACCCCGGAGTACACCTTC; CDR3 protein: CASSPLTPEYTF
V gene: TRBV6-6; clone size: many; D gene: -; J gene: TRBJ2-7; CDR3 DNA: TGTGCCAGCAGCCCTGACAGTCACAGCTCCTACGAGCAGTACTTC; CDR3 protein: CASSPDSHSSYEQYF
V gene: TRBV10-3; clone size: many; D gene: -; J gene: TRBJ2-7; CDR3 DNA: TGTGCCATCAACAGGGATCCTAGCTCCTACGAGCAGTACTTC; CDR3 protein: CAINRDPSSYEQYF
V gene: TRBV3-1; clone size: -; D gene: -; J gene: TRBJ2-5; CDR3 DNA: TGTGCCAGCAGCCCACCGACTTGGCAAGAGACCCAGTACTTC; CDR3 protein: CASSPPTWQETQYF
V gene: TRBV27; clone size: -; D gene: TRBD1; J gene: TRBJ1-2; CDR3 DNA: TGTGCCAGCAGCCTGACAGGGGAGGGGGAAGGCTACACCTTC; CDR3 protein: CASSLTGEGEGYTF
V gene: TRBV12-3/TRBV12-4; clone size: few; D gene: TRBD2; J gene: TRBJ2-3; CDR3 DNA: TGTGCCAGCGACCGGGGGGGCCAAGGCACAGATACGCAGTATTTT; CDR3 protein: CASDRGGQGTDTQYF
V gene: TRBV29-1; clone size: -; D gene: TRBD1; J gene: TRBJ2-7; CDR3 DNA: TGCAGCGTTGAATCCGGACAGGGGTACTACGAGCAGTACTTC; CDR3 protein: CSVESGQGYYEQYF
V gene: TRBV5-1; clone size: once; D gene: -; J gene: TRBJ2-7; CDR3 DNA: TGCGCCAGCAGTATGGCGGGGCGGGTAATCTACGAGCAGTACTTC; CDR3 protein: CASSMAGRVIYEQYF
V gene: TRBV12-3/TRBV12-4; clone size: few; D gene: -; J gene: TRBJ2-6; CDR3 DNA: TGTGCCAGCAACCTCGGTAAGGTAGCGGCTGGGGCCAACGTCCTGACTTTC; CDR3 protein: CASNLGKVAAGANVLTF
V gene: TRBV27; clone size: many; D gene: -; J gene: TRBJ2-4; CDR3 DNA: TGTGCCAGCAGTTCCCCCTTTTCCATGGGCAGACTAGCCAAAAACATTCAGTACTTC; CDR3 protein: CASSSPFSMGRLAKNIQYF
V gene: TRBV12-3/TRBV12-4; clone size: few; D gene: -; J gene: TRBJ1-2; CDR3 DNA: TGTGCCAGCAGGGAAGGGGTTAATGGGGGCTACACCTTC; CDR3 protein: CASREGVNGGYTF
V gene: TRBV12-3/TRBV12-4; clone size: few; D gene: TRBD2; J gene: TRBJ2-3; CDR3 DNA: TGTGCCAGCAGTGCGGGAGTCCCTAGCACAGATACGCAGTATTTT; CDR3 protein: CASSAGVPSTDTQYF
V gene: TRBV15; clone size: -; D gene: TRBD2; J gene: TRBJ2-1; CDR3 DNA: TGTGCCACCAGCAGACCGCGGGGGGATGAGCAGTTCTTC; CDR3 protein: CATSRPRGDEQFF
V gene: TRBV5-5; clone size: many; D gene: -; J gene: TRBJ2-1; CDR3 DNA: TGTGCCAGCAGCTTGGTAGGGCCCTACAATGAGCAGTTCTTC; CDR3 protein: CASSLVGPYNEQFF
V gene: TRBV7-7; clone size: -; D gene: -; J gene: TRBJ2-5; CDR3 DNA: TGTGCTAGCAGCCCCCGGTCTAGCTGGGAGACCCAGTACTTC; CDR3 protein: CASSPRSSWETQYF
V gene: TRBV6-5; clone size: -; D gene: -; J gene: TRBJ1-2; CDR3 DNA: TGTGCCAGCAGTCAAACCCCCCAGGGTTATGGCTACACCTTC; CDR3 protein: CASSQTPQGYGYTF
V gene: TRBV12-3/TRBV12-4; clone size: many; D gene: -; J gene: TRBJ1-5; CDR3 DNA: TGTGCCAGCAGTTTATCGGGCCCCAATCAGCCCCAGCATTTT; CDR3 protein: CASSLSGPNQPQHF
V gene: TRBV12-3/TRBV12-4; clone size: many; D gene: -; J gene: TRBJ1-2; CDR3 DNA: TGTGCCAGCAGTACAGGGAGAGGCTACACCTTC; CDR3 protein: CASSTGRGYTF
V gene: TRBV21-1; clone size: -; D gene: -; J gene: TRBJ2-4; CDR3 DNA: TGTGCCAGCCCCAAGTCGTCAGGCATAGCCAAAAACATTCAGTACTTC; CDR3 protein: CASPKSSGIAKNIQYF
V gene: TRBV4-3; clone size: -; D gene: -; J gene: TRBJ1-2; CDR3 DNA: TGCGCCAGCAGCGCCCGATGGGGGGGTCGTCCTGGAAACACCTTC; CDR3 protein: CASSARWGGRPGNTF
V gene: TRBV19; clone size: many; D gene: -; J gene: TRBJ1-1; CDR3 DNA: TGTGCCAGTAGTATCCAGGGAGAAGGGAACACTGAAGCTTTCTTT; CDR3 protein: CASSIQGEGNTEAFF
V gene: TRBV12-3/TRBV12-4; clone size: -; D gene: TRBD1; J gene: TRBJ1-1; CDR3 DNA: TGTGCCAGCAGTTCCAGGACAGGGGGAACTGAAGCTTTCTTT; CDR3 protein: CASSSRTGGTEAFF
V gene: TRBV7-2; clone size: -; D gene: -; J gene: TRBJ1-2; CDR3 DNA: TGTGCCAGCAGCTTAGATGCCCAGAACTATGGCTACACCTTC; CDR3 protein: CASSLDAQNYGYTF
V gene: TRBV27; clone size: few; D gene: -; J gene: TRBJ2-1; CDR3 DNA: TGTGCCAGCAGTTCAGGGGCGACCTACGGTGAGCAGTTCTTC; CDR3 protein: CASSSGATYGEQFF
V gene: TRBV20-1; clone size: few; D gene: TRBD1; J gene: TRBJ1-4; CDR3 DNA: TGCAGTGCTAGACCTGCCCCGGGACAGGTAGTGACTAATGAAAAACTGTTTTTT; CDR3 protein: CSARPAPGQVVTNEKLFF
V gene: TRBV6-6; clone size: -; D gene: TRBD1; J gene: TRBJ1-1; CDR3 DNA: TGTGCCAGCAGTTCCCCACCGGGACAGGGGAACAGGAAAGCTTTCTTT; CDR3 protein: CASSSPPGQGNRKAFF
V gene: TRBV7-2; clone size: -; D gene: -; J gene: TRBJ2-7; CDR3 DNA: TGTGCCAGCAGCTTAGTGGGGATGGCCCAGTACTTC; CDR3 protein: CASSLVGMAQYF
V gene: TRBV5-1; clone size: many; D gene: -; J gene: TRBJ1-2; CDR3 DNA: TGCGCCAGCAGCCCTGTGGGAGGTGACTATGGCTACACCTTC; CDR3 protein: CASSPVGGDYGYTF
V gene: TRBV5-1; clone size: -; D gene: -; J gene: TRBJ2-5; CDR3 DNA: TGCGCCAGCAGCTTGCAGAGGGGTCCCCAAGAGACCCAGTACTTC; CDR3 protein: CASSLQRGPQETQYF
V gene: TRBV7-3; clone size: -; D gene: -; J gene: TRBJ2-2; CDR3 DNA: TGTGCCAGCAGACGTGGGGGGGGCTCGAACACCGGGGAGCTGTTTTTT; CDR3 protein: CASRRGGGSNTGELFF
V gene: TRBV11-1; clone size: -; D gene: TRBD2; J gene: TRBJ2-3; CDR3 DNA: TGTGCCAGCAGCTTAAGGATTAGCGGGACCGACGGGGGCACAGATACGCAGTATTTT; CDR3 protein: CASSLRISGTDGGTDTQYF
V gene: TRBV6-1; clone size: -; D gene: -; J gene: TRBJ1-5; CDR3 DNA: TGTGCCAGCAGTGATGTCGGGCGGGACAATCAGCCCCAGCATTTT; CDR3 protein: CASSDVGRDNQPQHF
V gene: TRBV7-9; clone size: many; D gene: -; J gene: TRBJ2-3; CDR3 DNA: TGTGCCAGCCGGTGGGGGGGCGGCACAGATACGCAGTATTTT; CDR3 protein: CASRWGGGTDTQYF
V gene: TRBV10-3; clone size: few; D gene: -; J gene: TRBJ2-7; CDR3 DNA: TGTGCCATCAGGGCGGAGGGGGCCTGGTCCTACGAGCAGTACTTC; CDR3 protein: CAIRAEGAWSYEQYF